This T cell receptor beta chain was sequenced in a study of blood T cell repertoires in COVID-19. Study overall: Sites in the United States, Italy and Spain provided acute and convalescent COVID-19 samples.

Assignment of participants to cohorts was predicated upon participant-reported clinical history. As handled by the study authors: Amplification of reference gene primers provided the estimated nucleated cell counts. Libraries were prepared by immunoSEQ multiplex PCR; TCRdb keeps only in-frame clonotypes and omits some of them. V and J calls plus clone size are reproduced from that table; the DNA served to infer D and trimming. The data show about 310,000 clones, approximately 90% seen once. This CDR3 spans 13 amino acids. Germline CDR1 is MDHEN and CDR2 is SYDVKM. The V gene lost 5 bases and the J gene lost 2 bases, with 10 bases spanning the gap.

The sample taken for sequencing was PBMCs or T cells enriched from blood (not recorded which). The V call is TRBV28, the J call TRBJ2-7, with D possibly matching TRBD2 (5 bases). This TCR derives from a woman aged 35 to 49 who had recovered from COVID-19. CDR3 loop: CASSPRVPYEQYF. CDR3 nucleotides: TGTGCCAGCAGTCCGCGGGTGCCCTACGAGCAGTACTTC.